The clone carrying this TCR beta chain was found a few times. The antigen is undetermined. The data belong to a study of blood T cells in healthy people across ages. Study observations and caveats: The donors' CMV status was not determined, possibly confounding changes in expanded clonotypes.

Trimming shortened V by 4 bases and J by 6 bases, and 14 bases separated the two germline ends. Looked up from germline, CDR1 is MNHEY and CDR2 is SVGAGI. The CDR3 totals 14 residues. A second roughly 7 to 11 cycle PCR used barcoded and J-beta primers. Each CDR3 protein gets one entry after TCRdb re-called the 5' RACE reads with MiXCR. This table has approximately 600,000 distinct CDR3 sequences, under 70% appearing once. Ranging in age from roughly 6 to 95, the donors were healthy Caucasian individuals from Russia. The sequenced sample was blood. This clonotype was sampled from a man aged 55 to 70 in good health. This rearrangement joins TRBV6-5 to TRBJ2-3; perhaps TRBD1 as D (7 bases). CDR3 bases: TGTGCCAGCAGTTTTGGACAGGAGGGGGATACGCAGTATTTT. This translates into CASSFGQEGDTQYF.